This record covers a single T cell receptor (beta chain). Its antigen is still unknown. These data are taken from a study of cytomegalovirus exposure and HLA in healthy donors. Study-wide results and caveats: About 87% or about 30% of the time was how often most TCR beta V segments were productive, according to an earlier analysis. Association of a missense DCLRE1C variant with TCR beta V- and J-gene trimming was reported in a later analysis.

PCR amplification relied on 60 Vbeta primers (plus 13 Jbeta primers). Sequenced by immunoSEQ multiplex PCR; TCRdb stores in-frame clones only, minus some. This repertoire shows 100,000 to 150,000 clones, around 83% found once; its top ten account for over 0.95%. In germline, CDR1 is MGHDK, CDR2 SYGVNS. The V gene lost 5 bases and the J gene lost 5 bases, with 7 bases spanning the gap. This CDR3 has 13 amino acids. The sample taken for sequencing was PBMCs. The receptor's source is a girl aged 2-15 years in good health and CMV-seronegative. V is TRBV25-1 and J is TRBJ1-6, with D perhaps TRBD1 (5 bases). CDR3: CASSLQDNSPLHF. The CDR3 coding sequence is TGTGCCAGCAGTTTACAGGATAATTCACCCCTCCACTTT.